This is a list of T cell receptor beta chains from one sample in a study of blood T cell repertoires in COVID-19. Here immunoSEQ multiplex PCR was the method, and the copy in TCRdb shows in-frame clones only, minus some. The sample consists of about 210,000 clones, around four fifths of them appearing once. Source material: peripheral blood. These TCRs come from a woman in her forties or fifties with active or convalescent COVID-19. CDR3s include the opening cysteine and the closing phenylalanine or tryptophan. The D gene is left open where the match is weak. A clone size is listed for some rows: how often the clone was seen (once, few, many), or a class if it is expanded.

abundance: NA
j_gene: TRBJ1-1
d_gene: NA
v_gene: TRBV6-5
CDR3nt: TGTGCCAGCAGCCCCCAAGGGGGAAACACTGAAGCTTTCTTT
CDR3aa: CASSPQGGNTEAFF

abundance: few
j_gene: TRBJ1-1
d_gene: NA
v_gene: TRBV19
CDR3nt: TGTGCCAGTAGACGGAGCAGGGGAGACACTGAAGCTTTCTTT
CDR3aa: CASRRSRGDTEAFF

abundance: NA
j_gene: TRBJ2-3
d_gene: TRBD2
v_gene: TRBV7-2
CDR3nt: TGTGCCAGCAGCGAGGGGACTAGCGGTAGCACAGATACGCAGTATTTT
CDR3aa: CASSEGTSGSTDTQYF

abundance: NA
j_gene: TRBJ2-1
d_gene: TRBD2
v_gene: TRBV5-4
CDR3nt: TGTGCCAGCAGCCCCCGGGGCGGGAGTTCCTACAATGAGCAGTTCTTC
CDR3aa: CASSPRGGSSYNEQFF

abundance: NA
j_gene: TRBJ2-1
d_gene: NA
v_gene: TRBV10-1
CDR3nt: TGCGCCAGCAGTGAGCTGGGGAGCTCCTACAATGAGCAGTTCTTC
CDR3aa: CASSELGSSYNEQFF

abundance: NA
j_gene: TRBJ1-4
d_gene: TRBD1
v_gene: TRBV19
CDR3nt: TGTGCCACGGGCGGACAGGGACGGGAAAAACTGTTTTTT
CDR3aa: CATGGQGREKLFF

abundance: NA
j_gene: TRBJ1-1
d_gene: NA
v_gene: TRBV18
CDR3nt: TGTGCCAGCTCCCGACAGGCCCCGAACACTGAAGCTTTCTTT
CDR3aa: CASSRQAPNTEAFF

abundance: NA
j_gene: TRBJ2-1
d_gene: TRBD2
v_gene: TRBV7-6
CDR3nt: TGTGCCAGCAGCTTAGACGGGAGGGCCATGGATGAGCAGTTCTTC
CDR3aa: CASSLDGRAMDEQFF

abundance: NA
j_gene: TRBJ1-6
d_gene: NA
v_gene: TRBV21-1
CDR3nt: TGTGCCAGCAGCAAAGCGGGAGTCCGGGTGGGCAATTCACCCCTCCACTTT
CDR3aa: CASSKAGVRVGNSPLHF

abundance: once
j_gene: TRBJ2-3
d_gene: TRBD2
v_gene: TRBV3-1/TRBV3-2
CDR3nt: TGTGCCAGCAGCACCTCGGGAGGTACGCAGTATTTT
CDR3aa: CASSTSGGTQYF

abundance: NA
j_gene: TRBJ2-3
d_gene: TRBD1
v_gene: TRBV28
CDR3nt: TGTGCCAGCAGTTCACCGGGACAGGGGACAGATACGCAGTATTTT
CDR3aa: CASSSPGQGTDTQYF

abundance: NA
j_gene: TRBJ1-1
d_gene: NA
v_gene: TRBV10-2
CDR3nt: TGCGCCAGCAGTGCCAAGGACACGAACACTGAAGCTTTCTTT
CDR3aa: CASSAKDTNTEAFF

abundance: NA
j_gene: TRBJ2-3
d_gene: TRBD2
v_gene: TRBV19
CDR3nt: TGTGCCAGTAGTAACGGCGGGAGAGCAGATACGCAGTATTTT
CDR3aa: CASSNGGRADTQYF

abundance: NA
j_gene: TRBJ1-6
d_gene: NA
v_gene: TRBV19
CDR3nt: TGTGCCAGCGAAGCCGCGGGGTCCGGACCCTATAATTCACCCCTCCACTTT
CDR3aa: CASEAAGSGPYNSPLHF

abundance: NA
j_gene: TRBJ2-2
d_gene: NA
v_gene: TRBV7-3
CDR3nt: TGTGCCAGCAGCTTAAACGGGGGGCCGGGAACCGGGGAGCTGTTTTTT
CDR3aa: CASSLNGGPGTGELFF

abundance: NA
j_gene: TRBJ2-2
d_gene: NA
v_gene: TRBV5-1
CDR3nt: TGCGCCAGCAGCGGAGTAGGGGCAATGAACACCGGGGAGCTGTTTTTT
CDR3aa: CASSGVGAMNTGELFF

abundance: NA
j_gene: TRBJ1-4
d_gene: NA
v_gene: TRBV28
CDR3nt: TGTGCCAGCGCCGGACAGATTGCAACTAATGAAAAACTGTTTTTT
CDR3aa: CASAGQIATNEKLFF

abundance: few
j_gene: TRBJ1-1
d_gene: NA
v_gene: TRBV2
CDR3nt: TGTGTCAGCCGCGGGGCCTTGAACACTGAAGCTTTCTTT
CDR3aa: CVSRGALNTEAFF

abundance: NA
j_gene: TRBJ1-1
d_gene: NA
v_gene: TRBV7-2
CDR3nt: TGTGCCAGCAGCTTGATGGCAGGGCAGAACACTGAAGCTTTCTTT
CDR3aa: CASSLMAGQNTEAFF

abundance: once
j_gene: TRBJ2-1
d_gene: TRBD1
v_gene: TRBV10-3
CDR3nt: TGTGCCATCAGTGAGCCGGGGACAGGGGTGGACAATGAGCAGTTCTTC
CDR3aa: CAISEPGTGVDNEQFF

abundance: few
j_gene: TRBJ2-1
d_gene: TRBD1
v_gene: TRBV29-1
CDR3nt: TGCAGCGTTGAATCAGGGGGATACAATGAGCAGTTCTTC
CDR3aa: CSVESGGYNEQFF

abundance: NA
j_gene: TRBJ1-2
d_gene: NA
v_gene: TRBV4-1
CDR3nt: TGCGCCAGCAGCCCCCAATCCGGGTTTGGCTACACCTTC
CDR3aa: CASSPQSGFGYTF

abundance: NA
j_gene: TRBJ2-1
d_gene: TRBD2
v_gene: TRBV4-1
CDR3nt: TGCGCCAGCAGCCAAGGAGGTAGCGGGAATGAGCAGTTCTTC
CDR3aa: CASSQGGSGNEQFF

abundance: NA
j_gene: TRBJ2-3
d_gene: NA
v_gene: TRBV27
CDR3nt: TGTGCCAGCGCCCAGGGACTGGAGATAACAGATACGCAGTATTTT
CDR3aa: CASAQGLEITDTQYF

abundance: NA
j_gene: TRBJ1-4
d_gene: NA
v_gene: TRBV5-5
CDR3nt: TGTGCCAGCAGCCTCCAGGCAGCTACAAGGGAAAAACTGTTTTTT
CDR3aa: CASSLQAATREKLFF

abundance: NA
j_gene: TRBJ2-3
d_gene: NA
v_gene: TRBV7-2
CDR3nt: TGTGCCAGCAGCTTGACTTCCGCCGCCGGCACAGATACGCAGTATTTT
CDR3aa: CASSLTSAAGTDTQYF

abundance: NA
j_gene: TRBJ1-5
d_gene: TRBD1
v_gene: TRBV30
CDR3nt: TGTGCCTGTTCATCCGGGACAGGGATTCATCAGCCCCAGCATTTT
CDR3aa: CACSSGTGIHQPQHF

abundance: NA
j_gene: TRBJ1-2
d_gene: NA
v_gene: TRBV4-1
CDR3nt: TGCGCCAGCAGCCTCTTCGACATGACCTATGGCTACACCTTC
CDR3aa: CASSLFDMTYGYTF

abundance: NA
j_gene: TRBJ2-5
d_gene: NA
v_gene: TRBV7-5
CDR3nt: TGTGTCAGGGTCGGACAGGGGGGGGAGACCCAGTACTTC
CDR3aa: CVRVGQGGETQYF

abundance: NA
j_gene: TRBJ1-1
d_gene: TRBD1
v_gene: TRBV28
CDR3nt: TGTGCCAGCAGTGTCGCAGTGGGACAGCGAGCCGAAGCTTTCTTT
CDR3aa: CASSVAVGQRAEAFF

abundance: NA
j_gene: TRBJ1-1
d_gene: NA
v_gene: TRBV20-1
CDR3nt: TGCAGTGCTAGTGCGGGGAAAGCTGAAGCTTTCTTT
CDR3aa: CSASAGKAEAFF

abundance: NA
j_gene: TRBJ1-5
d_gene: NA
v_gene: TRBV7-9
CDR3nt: TGTGCCAGCAGCCATTACAGGGAGACGGGCAATCAGCCCCAGCATTTT
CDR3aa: CASSHYRETGNQPQHF

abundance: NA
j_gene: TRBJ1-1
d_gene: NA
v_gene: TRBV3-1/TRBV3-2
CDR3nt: TGTGCCAGCAGCCAAGTAGCAGGGAAAACTGAAGCTTTCTTT
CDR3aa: CASSQVAGKTEAFF

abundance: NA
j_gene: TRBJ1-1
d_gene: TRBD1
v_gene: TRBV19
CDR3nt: TGTGCCACAGACAGGGGCAGCACTGAAGCTTTCTTT
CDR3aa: CATDRGSTEAFF

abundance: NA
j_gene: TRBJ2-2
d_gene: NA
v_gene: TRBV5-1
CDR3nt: TGCGCCAGCAGCTTGGAATACGGGGAGCTGTTTTTT
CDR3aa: CASSLEYGELFF

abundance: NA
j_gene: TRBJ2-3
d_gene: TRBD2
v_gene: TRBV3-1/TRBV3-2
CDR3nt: TGTGCCAGCAGCCGGACTAGCGGGAGGGGCACAGATACGCAGTATTTT
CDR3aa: CASSRTSGRGTDTQYF

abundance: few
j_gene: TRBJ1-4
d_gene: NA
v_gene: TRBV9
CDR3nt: TGTGCCAGCAGCCCGCTCGGGGTAGTTACTGAAAAACTGTTTTTT
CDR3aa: CASSPLGVVTEKLFF

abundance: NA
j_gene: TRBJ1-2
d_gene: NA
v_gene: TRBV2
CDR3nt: TGTGCCAGCAGTGTCTCTATTCGGTTGGAGGGCTACACCTTC
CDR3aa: CASSVSIRLEGYTF

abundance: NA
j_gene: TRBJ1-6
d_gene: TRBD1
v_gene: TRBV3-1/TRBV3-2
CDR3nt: TGTGCCAGCAGCCAAGAAGGGGGCAGGGCTACACCCCTCCACTTT
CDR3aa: CASSQEGGRATPLHF

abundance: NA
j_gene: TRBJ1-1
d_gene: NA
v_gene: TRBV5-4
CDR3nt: TGTGCCAGCAGCTTGAGCGGGGCCATGAACACTGAAGCTTTCTTT
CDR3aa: CASSLSGAMNTEAFF

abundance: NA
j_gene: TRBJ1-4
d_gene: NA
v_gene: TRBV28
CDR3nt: TGTGCCAGCAGTACCCCTCAGGCTAATGAAAAACTGTTTTTT
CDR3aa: CASSTPQANEKLFF

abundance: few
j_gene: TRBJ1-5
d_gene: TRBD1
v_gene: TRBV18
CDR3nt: TGTGCCAGCTCGGACAGGAATCAGCCCCAGCATTTT
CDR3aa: CASSDRNQPQHF

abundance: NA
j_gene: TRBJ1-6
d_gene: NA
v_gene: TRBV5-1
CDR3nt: TGCGCCAGCAGCTTGGATCAGGGTTATAATTCACCCCTCCACTTT
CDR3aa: CASSLDQGYNSPLHF

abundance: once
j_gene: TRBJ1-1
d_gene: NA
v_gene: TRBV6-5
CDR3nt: TGTGCCAGCGGGGGGACTGAAGCTTTCTTT
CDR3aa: CASGGTEAFF

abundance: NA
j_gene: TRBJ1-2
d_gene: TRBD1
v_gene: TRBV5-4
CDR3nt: TGTGCCAGCACCGAGGGACAGGGGAATGCCTATGGCTACACCTTC
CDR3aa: CASTEGQGNAYGYTF

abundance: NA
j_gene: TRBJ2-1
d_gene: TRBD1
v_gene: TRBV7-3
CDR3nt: TGTGCCAGCAGCTTATTAGGGACAGGGTTGAATGAGCAGTTCTTC
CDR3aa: CASSLLGTGLNEQFF

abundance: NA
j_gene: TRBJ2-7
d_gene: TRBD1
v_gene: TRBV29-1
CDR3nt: TGCAGCGTTGCCGAGACAGGGGTAGGCGAGCAGTACTTC
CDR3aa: CSVAETGVGEQYF

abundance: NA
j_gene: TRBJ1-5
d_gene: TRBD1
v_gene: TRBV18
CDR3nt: TGTGCCAGCTCACCAACCGGGACAGGGGGCGGAGGTGGTCAGCCCCAGCATTTT
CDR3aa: CASSPTGTGGGGGQPQHF

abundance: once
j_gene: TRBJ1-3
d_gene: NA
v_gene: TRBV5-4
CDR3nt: TGTGCCAGCAGCTTCCGGGACAGAAACACCATATATTTT
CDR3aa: CASSFRDRNTIYF

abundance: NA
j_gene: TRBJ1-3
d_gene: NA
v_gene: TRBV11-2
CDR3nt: TGTGCCAGCAGCTCCCAGGGACAATCGGACACCATATATTTT
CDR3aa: CASSSQGQSDTIYF

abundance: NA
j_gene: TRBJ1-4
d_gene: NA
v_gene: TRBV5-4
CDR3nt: TGTGCCAGCAGCCGGGGGGCTGAAAAACTGTTTTTT
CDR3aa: CASSRGAEKLFF

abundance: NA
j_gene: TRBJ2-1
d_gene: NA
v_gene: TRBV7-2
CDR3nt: TGTGCCAGCACCCCATCCCCCGCGGGTGAGCAGTTCTTC
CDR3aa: CASTPSPAGEQFF

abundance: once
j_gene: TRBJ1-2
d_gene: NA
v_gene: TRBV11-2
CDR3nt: TGTGCCAGCAGCTCGGCAGGGCAGGGCCTTAACTATGGCTACACCTTC
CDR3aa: CASSSAGQGLNYGYTF

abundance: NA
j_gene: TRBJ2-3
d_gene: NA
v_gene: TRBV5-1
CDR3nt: TGCGCCAGCAGCTTGGATCCGGGAGATACGCAGTATTTT
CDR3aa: CASSLDPGDTQYF